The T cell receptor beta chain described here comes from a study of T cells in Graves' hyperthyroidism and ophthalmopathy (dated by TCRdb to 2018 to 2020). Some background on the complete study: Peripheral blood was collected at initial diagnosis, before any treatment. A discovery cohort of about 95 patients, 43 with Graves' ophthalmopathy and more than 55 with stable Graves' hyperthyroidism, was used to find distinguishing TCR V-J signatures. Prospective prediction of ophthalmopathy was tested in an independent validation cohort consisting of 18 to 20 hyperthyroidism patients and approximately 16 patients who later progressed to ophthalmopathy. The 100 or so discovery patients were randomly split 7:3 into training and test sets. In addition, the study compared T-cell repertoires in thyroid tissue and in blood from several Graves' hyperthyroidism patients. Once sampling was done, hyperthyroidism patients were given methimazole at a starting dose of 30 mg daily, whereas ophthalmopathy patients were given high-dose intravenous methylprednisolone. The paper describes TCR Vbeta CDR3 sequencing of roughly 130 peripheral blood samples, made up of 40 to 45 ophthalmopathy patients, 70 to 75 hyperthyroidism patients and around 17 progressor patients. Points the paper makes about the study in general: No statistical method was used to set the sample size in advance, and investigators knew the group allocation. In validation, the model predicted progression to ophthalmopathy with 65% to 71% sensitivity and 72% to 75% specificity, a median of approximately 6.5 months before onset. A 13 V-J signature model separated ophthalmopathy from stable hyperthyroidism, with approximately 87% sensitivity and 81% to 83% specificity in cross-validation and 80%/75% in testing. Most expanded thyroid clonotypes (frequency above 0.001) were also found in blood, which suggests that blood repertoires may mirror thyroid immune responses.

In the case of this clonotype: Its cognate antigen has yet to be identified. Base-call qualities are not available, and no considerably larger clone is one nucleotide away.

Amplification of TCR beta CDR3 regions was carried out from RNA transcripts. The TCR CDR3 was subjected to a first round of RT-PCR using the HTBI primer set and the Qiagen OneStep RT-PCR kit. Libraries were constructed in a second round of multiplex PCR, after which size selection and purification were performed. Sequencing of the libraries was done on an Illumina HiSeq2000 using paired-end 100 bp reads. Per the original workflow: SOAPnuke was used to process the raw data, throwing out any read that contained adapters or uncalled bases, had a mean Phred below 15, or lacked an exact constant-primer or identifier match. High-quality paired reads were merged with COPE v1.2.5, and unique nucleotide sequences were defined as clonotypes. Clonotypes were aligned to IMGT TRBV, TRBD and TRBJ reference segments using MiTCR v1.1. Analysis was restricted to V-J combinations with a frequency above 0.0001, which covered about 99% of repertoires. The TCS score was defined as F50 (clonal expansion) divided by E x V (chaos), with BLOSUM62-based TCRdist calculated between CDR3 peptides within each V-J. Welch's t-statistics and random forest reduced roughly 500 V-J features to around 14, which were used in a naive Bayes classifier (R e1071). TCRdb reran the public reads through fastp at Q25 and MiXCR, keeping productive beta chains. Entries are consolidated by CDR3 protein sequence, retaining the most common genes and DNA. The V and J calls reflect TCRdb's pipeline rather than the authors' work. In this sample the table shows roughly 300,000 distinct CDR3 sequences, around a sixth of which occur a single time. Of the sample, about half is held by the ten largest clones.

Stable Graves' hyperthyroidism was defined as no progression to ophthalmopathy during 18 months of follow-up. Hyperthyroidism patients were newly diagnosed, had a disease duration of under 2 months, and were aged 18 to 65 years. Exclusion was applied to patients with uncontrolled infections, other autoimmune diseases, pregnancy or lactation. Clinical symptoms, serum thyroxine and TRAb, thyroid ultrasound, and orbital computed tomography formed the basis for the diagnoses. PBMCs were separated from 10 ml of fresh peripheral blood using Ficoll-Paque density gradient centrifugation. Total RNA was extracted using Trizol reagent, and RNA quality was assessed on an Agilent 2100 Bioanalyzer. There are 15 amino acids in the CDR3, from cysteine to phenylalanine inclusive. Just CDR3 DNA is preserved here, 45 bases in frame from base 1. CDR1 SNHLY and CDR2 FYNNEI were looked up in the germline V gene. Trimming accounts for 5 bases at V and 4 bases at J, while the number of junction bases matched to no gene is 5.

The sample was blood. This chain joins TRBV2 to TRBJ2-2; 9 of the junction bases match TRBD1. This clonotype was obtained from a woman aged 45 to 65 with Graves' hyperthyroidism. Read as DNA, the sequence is TGTGCCAGCAGTTCTGGGACAGGGTTCACCGGGGAGCTGTTTTTT. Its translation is CASSSGTGFTGELFF.